These 12 T cell receptor beta chains were sequenced from one sample in a study of control samples from healthy donors and cancer patients. Profiling relied on immunoSEQ multiplex PCR, and the TCRdb table lists in-frame clones only, not all of them. The sample has over 150,000 clones; less than 95% are singletons. Sequencing input: PBMCs. The receptors were sampled from a man in his sixties with colorectal cancer.

About this clone: The sample contains more than one DNA sequence encoding this CDR3. The J gene is TRBJ2-7, the V gene TRBV28, with D uncertain. This CDR3 region has 11 residues. Germline V gene data show CDR1 as MDHEN and CDR2 as SYDVKM. The ends were cut back, 5 bases at V and 4 bases at J, with 6 bases in the middle. CDR3 DNA: TGTGCCAGCAGTCCTAAATACGAGCAGTACTTC. Its translation: CASSPKYEQYF. Based on the CDR3 plus reference TRBV28 and TRBJ2-7, the full variable domain is DVKVTQSSRYLVKRTGEKVFLECVQDMDHENMFWYRQDPGLGLRLIYFSYDVKMKEKGDIPEGYSVSREKKERFSLILESASTNQTSMYLCASSPKYEQYFGPGTRLTVT.

The chain employs TRBV6-1 and TRBJ1-5; the match to TRBD1 covers 7 bases. The CDR3 contains 16 residues. Germline trimming cut 4 bases from V and 6 bases from J; bases unmatched to any gene: 12. In germline, CDR1 is MNHNS, CDR2 SASEGT. This chain's CDR3 is CASSGIVDREAQPQHF. DNA of the CDR3: TGTGCCAGCAGTGGAATTGTTGACAGGGAGGCTCAGCCCCAGCATTTT.

The V call is TRBV11-2, the J call TRBJ2-5; 7 nucleotides agree with TRBD2. J was trimmed by 5 bases and V by 5 bases; bases with no gene match: 8. Germline CDR1 is SGHAT and CDR2 is FQNNGV. The CDR3 is 14 residues long. CDR3 protein: CASSRTSVSETQYF. Written as DNA, the CDR3 is TGTGCCAGCAGCAGAACTAGCGTGTCGGAGACCCAGTACTTC.

J is TRBJ1-5 and V is TRBV19; the match to TRBD1 covers 11 bases. The CDR3 consists of 15 residues. V lost 7 bases and J lost 5; bases outside the gene matches: 7. CDR1 LNHDA and CDR2 SQIVND come from the germline V gene (reference sequence). CDR3 sequence (DNA): TGTGCCAGTAACCCCCGGACAGGGGGCTATCAGCCCCAGCATTTT. Amino acid sequence: CASNPRTGGYQPQHF.

The chain recombines TRBV5-1 with TRBJ2-3, with 10 bases aligning to TRBD1. The J segment lost 2 bases and the V segment lost 4 bases, leaving 7 bases of the junction unmatched. The CDR3 totals 16 residues. Germline V lookup: CDR1 SGHRS, CDR2 YFSETQ. The CDR3 protein is CASSPGQGYYTDTQYF. In nucleotides, the CDR3 is TGCGCCAGCAGCCCGGGACAGGGGTACTACACAGATACGCAGTATTTT.

The V gene is TRBV29-1, the J gene TRBJ2-5, with 8 bases aligning to TRBD1. The J segment lost 0 bases and the V segment lost 7 bases, leaving 7 bases of the junction unmatched. The CDR3 is made up of 14 amino acids. CDR1 and CDR2 (germline): SQVTM, ANQGSEA. CDR3 residues: CSAGDRGYQETQYF. Written as DNA, the CDR3 is TGCAGCGCTGGAGACAGGGGATACCAAGAGACCCAGTACTTC.

The chain recombines TRBV3-1 (or the pseudogene TRBV3-2) with TRBJ2-3, with D unclear. The germline V gene encodes CDR1 LGHDT and CDR2 YNNKEL (reference sequence). V was clipped by 0 bases and J by 6 bases, with 4 bases between them. The CDR3 spans 12 residues. The CDR3 reads CASSQEGDTQYF. The CDR3 coding sequence is TGTGCCAGCAGCCAAGAGGGGGATACGCAGTATTTT.

CDR3 loop: CASSLAGADTEAFF. CDR3 DNA sequence: TGTGCCAGCAGCTTAGCGGGGGCTGACACTGAAGCTTTCTTT. The genes are TRBV11-2 and TRBJ1-1, with D perhaps TRBD1 (6 bases). Germline V CDR1 and CDR2: SGHAT, FQNNGV. V gave up 1 base and J gave up 3 bases, with 9 bases separating them. This CDR3 comprises 14 residues.

The V call is TRBV23-1, the J call TRBJ2-3; D not certain. TRBV23-1 is an ORF; its function is uncertain. The CDR3 totals 13 residues. Between the trimmed V and J ends, which lost 0 bases and 7 bases, there was a span of 8 bases. In nucleotides, the CDR3 is TGCGCCAGCAGTCAATCGAGGATGAATACGCAGTATTTT. Its translation is CASSQSRMNTQYF.

This rearrangement joins TRBV6-4 to TRBJ1-1; D call uncertain. Germline V gives CDR1 MRHNA, CDR2 SNTAGT. V lost 4 bases and J 5 bases, leaving 11 bases between the germline ends. The length of the CDR3 is 13 residues. The CDR3 DNA follows: TGTGCCAGCAGTGGCTACAGTGGGACTGAAGCTTTCTTT. This gives the protein CASSGYSGTEAFF.

This clone has a single count. This sequence joins TRBV18 and TRBJ1-5, with 10 nucleotides matching TRBD1. CDR1 is KGHSH, CDR2 LQKENI, per germline. This CDR3 is 18 amino acids long. V shed 4 bases, J shed 4 bases, and the junction held 13 bases outside the gene matches. In DNA form, the CDR3 reads TGTGCCAGCTCACTTGGGACAGGGGCCCCCTTGAGGAATCAGCCCCAGCATTTT. Residues: CASSLGTGAPLRNQPQHF.

This chain uses TRBV9 with TRBJ2-1; perhaps TRBD1 as D (6 bases). In germline, CDR1 is SGDLS, CDR2 YYNGEE. The germline V and J ends were trimmed by 0 bases and 0 bases, with 7 bases remaining between them. CDR3 length: 15 residues. The CDR3 region is CASSVAQGSYNEQFF. The CDR3 DNA reads as TGTGCCAGCAGCGTAGCACAGGGCTCCTACAATGAGCAGTTCTTC.